This TCR beta chain appears in the sequencing data of a study of blood T cell repertoires in COVID-19. Whole-study context: Acute and convalescent COVID-19 samples came from the United States, Italy and Spain. Sample material is recorded as cDNA or gDNA derived from T cells, B-cell-depleted T cells, or PBMCs.

Original handling: Estimation of nucleated cell counts was performed using reference gene primer amplification. Repertoires were generated with immunoSEQ multiplex PCR, while TCRdb's copy carries only in-frame clones and drops some. Clone size and the V and J calls come from that table; the DNA yielded D and trimming. Among about 140,000 clones listed, 80% to 85% were seen once. CDR3 length: 13 amino acids. The germline V gene has CDR1 MDHEN and CDR2 SYDVKM. Deletions cut 11 bases from V and 4 bases from J, with 14 bases between. The clonotype was recovered from a woman older than 75 with acute or convalescent COVID-19. This rearrangement joins TRBV28 to TRBJ1-4; weak D call: TRBD1 (6 bases). Sequencing was performed on peripheral blood. The CDR3 DNA reads TGTGCCTTGGGGGGGGCGGTTAATGAAAAACTGTTTTTT. Protein sequence: CALGGAVNEKLFF.